This T cell receptor beta chain was sequenced for a study of cytomegalovirus exposure and HLA in healthy donors. Regarding the study as a whole: Earlier analysis found most TCR beta V segments productive about 87% or about 30% of the time. In a later analysis, specific HLA alleles were associated with 16,000 or so TCR beta sequences at a 0.05 false discovery rate.

The PCR contained 60 Vbeta and 13 Jbeta primers. Produced via immunoSEQ multiplex PCR; TCRdb's table is partial and in-frame only. The data show about 86,000 clones, with roughly 80% seen just once and about 15% held by the top ten. Trimming removed 2 bases from V and 0 bases from J, with 20 bases in between. Germline V gene data show CDR1 as MGHRA and CDR2 as YSYEKL. CDR3 length: 18 residues. With respect to this clone: What it binds is not known.

Sequencing was performed on PBMCs. The chain carries TRBV4-1 and TRBJ2-7, with D maybe TRBD1 (5 bases). The sequence derives from a middle-aged woman in good health and CMV-seropositive. The CDR3 coding sequence is TGCGCCAGCAGCCAATCCGTTCAGGGTAATCCCTCCTCCTACGAGCAGTACTTC. It codes for CASSQSVQGNPSSYEQYF.